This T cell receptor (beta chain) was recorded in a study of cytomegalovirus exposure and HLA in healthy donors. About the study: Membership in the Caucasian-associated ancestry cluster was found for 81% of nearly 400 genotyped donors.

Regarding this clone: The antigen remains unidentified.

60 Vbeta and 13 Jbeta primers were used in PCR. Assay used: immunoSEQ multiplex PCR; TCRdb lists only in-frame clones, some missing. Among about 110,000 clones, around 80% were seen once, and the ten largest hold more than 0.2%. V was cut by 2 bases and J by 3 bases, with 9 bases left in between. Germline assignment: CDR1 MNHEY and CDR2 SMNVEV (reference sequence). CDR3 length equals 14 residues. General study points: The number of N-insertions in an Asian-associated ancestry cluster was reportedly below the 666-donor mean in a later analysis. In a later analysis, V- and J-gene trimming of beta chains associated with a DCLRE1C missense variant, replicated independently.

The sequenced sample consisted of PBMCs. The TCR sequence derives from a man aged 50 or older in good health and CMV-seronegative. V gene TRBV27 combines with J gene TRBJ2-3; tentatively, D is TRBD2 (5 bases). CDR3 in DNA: TGTGCCAGCAGTTTAAGTCTAGCTACAGATACGCAGTATTTT. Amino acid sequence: CASSLSLATDTQYF.